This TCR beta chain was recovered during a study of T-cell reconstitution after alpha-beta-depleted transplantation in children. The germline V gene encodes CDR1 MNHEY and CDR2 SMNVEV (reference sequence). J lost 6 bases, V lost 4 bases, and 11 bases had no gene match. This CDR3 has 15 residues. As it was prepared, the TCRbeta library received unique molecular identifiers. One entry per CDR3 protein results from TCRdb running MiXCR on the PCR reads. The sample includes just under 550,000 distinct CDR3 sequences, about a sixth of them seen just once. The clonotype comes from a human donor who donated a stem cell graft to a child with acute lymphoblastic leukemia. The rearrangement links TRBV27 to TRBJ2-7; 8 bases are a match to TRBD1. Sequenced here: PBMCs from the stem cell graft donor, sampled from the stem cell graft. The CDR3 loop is CASSSLRTGFPEQYF. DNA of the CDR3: TGTGCCAGCAGTTCCCTTCGGACAGGGTTCCCCGAGCAGTACTTC.